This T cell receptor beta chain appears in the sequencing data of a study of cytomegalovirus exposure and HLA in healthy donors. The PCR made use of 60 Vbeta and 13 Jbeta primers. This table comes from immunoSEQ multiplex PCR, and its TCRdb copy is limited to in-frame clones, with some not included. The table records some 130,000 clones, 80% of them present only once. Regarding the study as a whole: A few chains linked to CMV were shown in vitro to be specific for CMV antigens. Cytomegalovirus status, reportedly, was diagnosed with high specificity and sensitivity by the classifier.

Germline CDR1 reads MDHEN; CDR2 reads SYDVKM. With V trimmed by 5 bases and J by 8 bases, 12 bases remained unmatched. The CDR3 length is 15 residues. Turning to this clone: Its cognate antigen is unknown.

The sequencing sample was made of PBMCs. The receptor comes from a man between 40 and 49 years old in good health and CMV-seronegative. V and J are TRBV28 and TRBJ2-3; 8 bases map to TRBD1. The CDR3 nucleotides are TGTGCCAGCAGTCAAGCGGACAGGGAGATCGGTACGCAGTATTTT. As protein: CASSQADREIGTQYF. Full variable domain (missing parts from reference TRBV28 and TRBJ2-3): DVKVTQSSRYLVKRTGEKVFLECVQDMDHENMFWYRQDPGLGLRLIYFSYDVKMKEKGDIPEGYSVSREKKERFSLILESASTNQTSMYLCASSQADREIGTQYFGPGTRLTVL.